This passage covers 6 T cell receptor beta chains from one sample sequenced in a study of Graves' ophthalmopathy and Graves' hyperthyroidism (dated by TCRdb to between 2017 and 2018). Reads for this sample came from an Illumina HiSeq 2000. TCR beta CDR3 regions were amplified from RNA transcripts for repertoire sequencing. HTBI primers and the Qiagen OneStep RT-PCR kit were used in a first-round RT-PCR, which was followed by a second-round multiplex PCR, size selection and purification. The raw public reads went through TCRdb reprocessing: fastp at Q25, MiXCR clone calling, in-frame beta chains kept. CDR3 protein sequences are deduplicated, and each keeps its most common genes and DNA. Here the sample has roughly 230,000 distinct CDR3 sequences; under 25% occur a single time. About 40% of the sample is in the top ten clones. Sequenced sample: peripheral blood. These receptors were collected from a woman aged 45 to 65 with Graves' ophthalmopathy. Donor details come from another sample of the same person, matched by shared clones.

This clonotype has ten or more counts. V usage is TRBV19 and J usage is TRBJ2-5; D gene unclear. Germline CDR1 and CDR2: LNHDA and SQIVND (reference sequence). The CDR3 covers 13 residues. V was cut by 7 bases and J by 5 bases, with 14 bases left in between. CDR3 in DNA: TGTGCCAGTACCCAACGTCTGGGGGAGACCCAGTACTTC. Residues: CASTQRLGETQYF.

The rearrangement uses TRBV29-1 and TRBJ2-7; 7 bases map to TRBD2. From germline, CDR1 is SQVTM and CDR2 ANQGSEA. This CDR3 is 13 amino acids long. V lost 7 bases, J lost 1 base, and 7 bases stayed unmatched. The CDR3 is CSASGGSSYEQYF. CDR3 nucleotide sequence: TGCAGCGCTTCCGGCGGGAGTTCCTACGAGCAGTACTTC.

The table lists this clonotype with many counts. CDR3: CASSLGLASYGELFF. The CDR3 nucleotides are TGTGCCAGCAGCTTAGGATTAGCCTCTTACGGGGAGCTGTTTTTT. The chain is built from TRBV7-2 and TRBJ2-2; D unclear. Trimming left V 1 base short and J 7 bases short, with 13 bases between. CDR1 and CDR2 from the germline V gene are SGHTA and FQGNSA. The CDR3 has 15 residues.

This clonotype was observed many times. The chain uses TRBV19 and TRBJ1-1; the D is unclear. This CDR3 has 12 residues. V lost 7 bases to trimming and J lost 2 bases, with 8 bases between them. CDR1 is LNHDA, CDR2 SQIVND, per germline (reference sequence). Here the CDR3 reads CASMGRNTEAFF. The DNA for the CDR3 is TGTGCCAGTATGGGCCGAAACACTGAAGCTTTCTTT.

In this sample, this clonotype turned up many times. V usage is TRBV20-1 and J usage is TRBJ2-4; 9 nucleotides agree with TRBD1. The CDR3 runs 14 residues. J was trimmed by 6 bases and V by 5 bases; bases with no gene match: 8. CDR1 is DFQATT and CDR2 is SNEGSKA in the germline V gene (reference sequence). The CDR3 coding sequence is TGCAGTGCTGGAAAACAGGGGGCTGTAAACATTCAGTACTTC. Protein product: CSAGKQGAVNIQYF.

This clonotype was observed a few times. The genes are TRBV3-1 and TRBJ1-6; tentative D call: TRBD1 (5 bases). The germline gives CDR1 LGHDT, CDR2 YNNKEL (reference sequence). V lost 0 bases and J 9 bases, leaving 15 bases between the germline ends. The CDR3 covers 16 residues. The CDR3: CASSQDGWGAGSPLHF. The CDR3 nucleotides are TGTGCCAGCAGCCAAGACGGATGGGGCGCGGGTTCACCCCTCCACTTT.